Below are 20 T cell receptor beta chains sequenced from a single sample in a study of CD8 T cells in Susac syndrome (dated by TCRdb to about 2019). The protocol used for the library was the immunoSEQ multiplex PCR assay. RNA was extracted with the RNeasy kit and 0.5 to 1 ug was reverse transcribed using random hexamers. TCRdb applied fastp at Q25 and MiXCR to the public reads, then kept only in-frame beta chains. Each CDR3 protein appears once, grouped with its most common genes and DNA. This sample has 130,000 or so distinct CDR3 sequences in its table, and around 75% of those were observed once. Approximately 0.51% of the sample is taken by the ten largest. The specimen was CD8+ T cells from PBMCs. The receptors come from a human donor with multiple sclerosis.

J is TRBJ1-1 and V is TRBV27, with 8 positions matching TRBD1. This CDR3 is 15 amino acids long. Germline values: CDR1 MNHEY, CDR2 SMNVEV (reference sequence). With V trimmed by 0 bases and J by 5 bases, 5 bases remained unmatched. This chain's CDR3 is CASSLSQGASTEAFF. The CDR3 bases are TGTGCCAGCAGTTTATCTCAGGGGGCGAGTACTGAAGCTTTCTTT.

The chain employs TRBV19 and TRBJ2-7, with D uncertain. Trimming left V 6 bases short and J 1 base short, with 16 bases between. Per the germline V gene, CDR1 is LNHDA and CDR2 is SQIVND (reference sequence). The length of the CDR3 is 15 residues. CDR3 in DNA: TGTGCCAGTAGCAGCCTTCCCCGCGGTTCCTACGAGCAGTACTTC. Translating gives CASSSLPRGSYEQYF.

The V call is TRBV12-3 or TRBV12-4, the J call TRBJ2-7; a possible D gene is TRBD2 (5 bases). CDR3 size: 13 residues. The CDR3 is CASTFTRASRQYV. CDR3 DNA: TGTGCCAGCACCTTTACGCGGGCCTCTCGGCAGTACGTG.

V is TRBV3-1 and J is TRBJ2-1; D unclear. Germline V gene lookup returns CDR1 LGHDT and CDR2 YNNKEL (reference sequence). V lost 4 bases and J lost 9, with 13 bases in between. The CDR3 spans 13 residues. CDR3 DNA: TGTGCCAGCAGCCGGACCCCGGGTGGTGAGCAGTTCTTC. This codes for CASSRTPGGEQFF.

The J gene is TRBJ1-1, the V gene TRBV27; D possibly corresponds to TRBD1 (5 bases). The CDR3 is made up of 14 amino acids. Germline loops: CDR1 MNHEY, CDR2 SMNVEV (reference sequence). V was cut by 0 bases and J by 4 bases, with 9 bases left in between. The CDR3 loop is CASSLSQGSTEAFF. The CDR3 bases are TGTGCCAGCAGTTTATCGCAGGGCAGCACTGAAGCTTTCTTT.

V and J are TRBV10-3 and TRBJ2-1, with D perhaps matching TRBD1 (6 bases). CDR3 length: 13 residues. Germline V gene data show CDR1 as ENHRY and CDR2 as SYGVKD. V shed 8 bases and J shed 8 bases, with 16 bases lying between them. The CDR3 reads CAILEDRRDEQFF. The CDR3 DNA follows: TGTGCCATCCTCGAGGACAGAAGAGATGAGCAGTTCTTC.

This clonotype appeared once. This chain joins TRBV28 and TRBJ2-2; TRBD1 might be the D (6 bases). The CDR3 sequence is 14 residues long. The germline CDR1 and CDR2 sequences are MDHEN and SYDVKM. Trimming took 5 bases from V and 0 from J, leaving 7 bases between them. The CDR3 DNA is TGTGCCAGCAGTGCAGGGGCGAACACCGGGGAGCTGTTTTTT. Its translation is CASSAGANTGELFF.

This chain uses TRBV29-1 with TRBJ1-2, with a weak D call TRBD1 (5 bases). CDR1 and CDR2 (germline): SQVTM, ANQGSEA. V lost 7 bases, J lost 4 bases, and 22 bases lay in between. There are 15 residues in the CDR3. DNA for the CDR3: TGCAGCGCCATAGCCTGGCAGGTTAGGGGCTATGGCTACACCTTC. It codes for CSAIAWQVRGYGYTF.

This rearrangement joins TRBV6-6 to TRBJ2-1; TRBD1 matches at 8 bases. The CDR3 is made up of 13 amino acids. The germline CDR1 and CDR2 sequences are MNHNY and SVGAGI (reference sequence). The V and J ends lost 5 bases and 7 bases, in that order; junction bases with no gene match: 4. CDR3: CASSLGQENEQFF. The CDR3 DNA follows: TGTGCCAGCAGTCTGGGACAGGAGAATGAGCAGTTCTTC.

V and J are TRBV7-9 and TRBJ2-3; no reliable D call. The germline V gene encodes CDR1 SEHNR and CDR2 FQNEAQ (reference sequence). With 8 bases removed from V and 0 bases from J, the gap between germline ends came to 9 bases. The CDR3 has 13 residues. CDR3 residues: CASRPPSTDTQYF. The CDR3 coding sequence is TGTGCCAGCCGGCCGCCTAGCACAGATACGCAGTATTTT. The variable domain in full, with the rest retrieved from reference TRBV7-9 and TRBJ2-3, is DTGVSQNPRHKITKRGQNVTFRCDPISEHNRLYWYRQTLGQGPEFLTYFQNEAQLEKSRLLSDRFSAERPKGSFSTLEIQRTEQGDSAMYLCASRPPSTDTQYFGPGTRLTVL.

The chain employs TRBV12-5 and TRBJ2-5; 8 bases are shared with TRBD1. The CDR3 loop spans 14 amino acids. Trimming took 1 base from V and 4 from J; bases not matched to a gene: 2. The germline V gene encodes CDR1 LGHNT and CDR2 FRNRAP. CDR3 region: CASGLGTGPETQYF. In nucleotides, the CDR3 is TGTGCTAGTGGTTTGGGGACAGGGCCAGAGACCCAGTACTTC.

This clonotype appeared a single time. The V and J genes are TRBV9 and TRBJ2-3; the D is unclear. The germline V and J ends were trimmed by 5 bases and 5 bases, with 21 bases remaining between them. Germline lookup yields CDR1 SGDLS and CDR2 YYNGEE. The length of the CDR3 is 16 residues. The CDR3 sequence is CASRDLSRSWKDTQYF. CDR3 coding DNA: TGTGCCAGCAGGGACCTGTCTAGGAGTTGGAAAGATACGCAGTATTTT.

This clonotype was recorded once. The genes are TRBV3-1 and TRBJ2-1, with TRBD1 identical over 8 bases. CDR3 length equals 17 residues. In germline, CDR1 is LGHDT, CDR2 YNNKEL (reference sequence). The V gene end was trimmed by 4 bases and the J gene end by 0 bases; junction bases not matched to a gene: 8. This chain's CDR3 is CASSRGQGRGSYNEQFF. The CDR3, as DNA: TGTGCCAGCAGCCGAGGACAGGGAAGGGGCTCCTACAATGAGCAGTTCTTC.

V usage is TRBV5-8 and J usage is TRBJ2-5, with 7 bases fitting TRBD1. Trimming removed 5 bases from V and 2 bases from J; junction bases left unmatched: 9. Looked up from germline, CDR1 is SGHTS and CDR2 is YDEGEE. CDR3 length: 15 amino acids. The CDR3 bases are TGTGCCAGCAGGGTGAGGGCAGGGGGTCAAGAGACCCAGTACTTC. Its protein product is CASRVRAGGQETQYF.

The V and J genes are TRBV7-9 and TRBJ1-5, with D perhaps matching TRBD1 (5 bases). The V gene's germline CDR1 is SEHNR and CDR2 FQNEAQ (reference sequence). The CDR3 spans 15 residues. V was pared by 4 bases and J by 0 bases, with 10 bases between. CDR3 protein: CASSSVGDSNQPQHF. In DNA form, the CDR3 reads TGTGCCAGCAGCTCAGTGGGGGATAGCAATCAGCCCCAGCATTTT.

The chain is built from TRBV28 and TRBJ1-2; 9 bases match TRBD1. With 10 bases clipped from V and 5 bases from J, the junction kept 14 bases outside the gene matches. In germline, CDR1 is MDHEN, CDR2 SYDVKM. The CDR3 is made up of 15 amino acids. In nucleotides, the CDR3 is TGTGCCACCCGGGACAGGGAGGTCCAGGGTTATGGCTACACCTTC. It codes for CATRDREVQGYGYTF.

The V and J genes are TRBV15 and TRBJ1-4; D is unclear. The CDR3 sequence is 14 residues long. Trimming stripped 5 bases from V and 0 bases from J, with 7 bases between. Per the germline V gene, CDR1 is LNHNV and CDR2 is YYDKDF (reference sequence). Here the CDR3 DNA reads TGTGCCACCAGCCCCGGGACAACTAATGAAAAACTGTTTTTT. Protein sequence: CATSPGTTNEKLFF.

This clonotype showed up just a few times. This chain joins TRBV6-1 and TRBJ2-6, with a tentative D call TRBD1 (6 bases). The CDR3 loop spans 16 amino acids. Germline lookup yields CDR1 MNHNS and CDR2 SASEGT. V dropped 2 bases and J dropped 0 bases, with 8 bases sitting between them. In DNA, the CDR3 is TGTGCCAGCAGTGAACAAGGGGGCTCTGGGGCCAACGTCCTGACTTTC. Amino acid sequence: CASSEQGGSGANVLTF.

The CDR3 region has the DNA TGCGCCAGCAGCCAAGCCCCCGCGACGGGCTTTCGGGATGGCTACACCTTC. It yields the protein CASSQAPATGFRDGYTF. The chain links TRBV4-1 to TRBJ1-2; D is undetermined. Trimming left V 1 base short and J 6 bases short, with 21 bases between. The CDR3 is 17 amino acids. The germline CDR1 and CDR2 sequences are MGHRA and YSYEKL.

This chain connects TRBV10-3 to TRBJ1-1; TRBD1 agrees at 9 bases. CDR1 and CDR2 from the germline V gene are ENHRY and SYGVKD. Trimming cost V 6 bases and J 6 bases; bases outside gene matches: 5. The CDR3 extends over 13 amino acids. The CDR3 nucleotides are TGTGCCATCAGACCGGACAGGGGCCCTGAAGCTTTCTTT. As protein: CAIRPDRGPEAFF.